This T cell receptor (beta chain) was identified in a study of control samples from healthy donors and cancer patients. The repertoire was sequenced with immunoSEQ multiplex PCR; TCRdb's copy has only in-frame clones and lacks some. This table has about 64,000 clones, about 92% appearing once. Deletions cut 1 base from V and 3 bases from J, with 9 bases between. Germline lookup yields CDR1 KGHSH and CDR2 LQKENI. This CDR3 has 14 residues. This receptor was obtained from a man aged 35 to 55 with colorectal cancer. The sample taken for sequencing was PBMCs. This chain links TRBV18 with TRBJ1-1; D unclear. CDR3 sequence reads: CASSPQVGDTEAFF. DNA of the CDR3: TGTGCCAGCTCACCACAGGTCGGGGACACTGAAGCTTTCTTT.